This record looks at one T cell receptor beta chain sequence and its context. The data belong to a study of long-term antiretroviral therapy in people with HIV. It was version v3.0 of the immunoSEQ assay that was run at survey level. Some clones are missing from TCRdb's copy, which holds only in-frame ones; the method was immunoSEQ multiplex PCR. Of roughly 29,000 clones listed, roughly 80% are singletons. Germline loops: CDR1 MNHEY, CDR2 SVGAGI. CDR3 size: 13 residues. Trimming shortened V by 6 bases and J by 2 bases, and 10 bases separated the two germline ends. The J gene is TRBJ1-2, the V gene TRBV6-5; the D is unclear. This sample comprised unsorted PBMCs, obtained 0.3 years after starting antiretroviral therapy. This receptor was identified in a man between 40 and 49 years old with HIV. This chain's CDR3 is CASRPGPNYGYTF. The CDR3 DNA follows: TGTGCCAGCAGACCAGGCCCCAACTATGGCTACACCTTC.